The count of the clone carrying this TCR beta chain is one. This entry belongs to a study of blood T cell repertoires in COVID-19. How the authors handled the data: Counts of nucleated cells, estimated from reference gene primer amplification, were obtained. Produced via immunoSEQ multiplex PCR; TCRdb's table is partial and in-frame only. That table furnishes V, J and clone size, whereas the DNA furnished D and trimming. The sample holds approximately 220,000 clones, 80% to 90% seen once. The CDR3 is made up of 16 amino acids. Per the germline V gene, CDR1 is MGHRA and CDR2 is YSYEKL. The ends lost 0 bases at V and 4 bases at J; junction bases unmatched: 4.

This rearrangement joins TRBV4-1 to TRBJ2-1; the match to TRBD2 covers 9 bases. The sequenced sample was peripheral blood. The sequence was obtained from a woman of 80 years or more with acute or convalescent COVID-19. In DNA, the CDR3 is TGCGCCAGCAGCCAAGATGGGCTAGCGGGGTACAATGAGCAGTTCTTC. Translated, it gives CASSQDGLAGYNEQFF.